This T cell receptor (beta chain) was recovered during a study of cytomegalovirus exposure and HLA in healthy donors. Nominally healthy donors provided the samples, though records likely missed some immune exposures. In the PCR, 60 Vbeta and 13 Jbeta primers were used. Method: immunoSEQ multiplex PCR; TCRdb's copy keeps in-frame clones and lacks some. In total, the table holds about 140,000 clones. The trim removed 4 bases at V and 4 bases at J, leaving 5 bases unmatched. Looked up from germline, CDR1 is ENHRY and CDR2 is SYGVKD. The length of the CDR3 is 16 residues. This TCR came from a woman aged 18-30 years in good health and CMV-seronegative. The sequencing input was PBMCs. The V and J genes are TRBV10-3 and TRBJ2-3; 13 nucleotides agree with TRBD2. The CDR3 reads CAISATSGRVSDTQYF. CDR3 nucleotide sequence: TGTGCCATCAGTGCAACTAGCGGGAGGGTCTCAGATACGCAGTATTTT.